The 11 T cell receptor beta chains presented below share a single source sample, sequenced in a study of human T cells and chemical hapten exposure. Time point described: patch test 3, about 24 weeks after DPC sensitization. The treatment here: therapeutic diphenylcyclopropenone sensitization with weekly scalp DPC. TCRdb reprocessed the RACE reads with MiXCR, giving one entry per CDR3 protein. The repertoire holds about 190,000 distinct CDR3 sequences, with around 25% as singletons. The specimen comprised whole blood, sampled in connection with sensitization to the hapten diphenylcyclopropenone (DPC). All receptors derive from a woman in her 40s with alopecia areata. Some clones in this sample may be carry-over from other donors' samples.

This clonotype was detected a few times. The chain recombines TRBV20-1 with TRBJ2-1; 13 bases map to TRBD2. Germline-derived CDR1 and CDR2 are DFQATT and SNEGSKA (reference sequence). After removal of 3 bases from V and 0 bases from J, the junction contained 5 bases not matched to a gene. CDR3 size: 17 residues. CDR3 region: CSARGLAGLSSYNEQFF. CDR3 bases: TGCAGTGCTAGGGGACTAGCGGGACTATCCTCCTACAATGAGCAGTTCTTC.

CDR3 nucleotides: TGCAGTGCTGACGAGGGGTGGAACACTGAAGCTTTCTTT. Its protein is CSADEGWNTEAFF. J is TRBJ1-1 and V is TRBV20-1; D is possibly TRBD1 (5 bases). This CDR3 region has 13 residues. Germline loops: CDR1 DFQATT, CDR2 SNEGSKA (reference sequence). The V end was cut by 5 bases, the J end by 1 base, with 11 bases between.

The table lists this clonotype with a few counts. This chain connects TRBV5-5 to TRBJ1-5; D gene unclear. Trimming took 2 bases from V and 1 from J, leaving 13 bases between them. The CDR3 extends over 16 amino acids. Germline CDR1 is SGHKS and CDR2 is YYEKEE (reference sequence). CDR3 in amino acids: CASSFGSRASNQPQHF. CDR3 DNA: TGTGCCAGCAGCTTTGGGTCTAGGGCCAGCAATCAGCCCCAGCATTTT.

The table lists this clonotype with a few counts. The chain carries TRBV4-3 and TRBJ2-7; TRBD1 agrees at 9 bases. V shed 2 bases and J 1 base; nucleotides not matched to a gene: 3. The CDR3 contains 15 residues. Germline assignment: CDR1 LGHNA and CDR2 YSLEER. Here the CDR3 reads CASSQQGQGSYEQYF. CDR3 in DNA: TGCGCCAGCAGCCAACAGGGACAGGGTTCCTACGAGCAGTACTTC.

In its sample, this clonotype was seen a few times. The genes are TRBV6-2 or TRBV6-3 and TRBJ1-1; D is undetermined. Germline V CDR1 and CDR2: MNHEY, SVGEGT. Trimming took off 8 bases at V and 0 bases at J, with 13 bases between the two ends. The CDR3 loop spans 14 amino acids. The CDR3 sequence: CASEEPSMNTEAFF. For the CDR3, the DNA is TGTGCCAGCGAAGAGCCTAGTATGAACACTGAAGCTTTCTTT.

This clonotype was counted only a few times. The chain employs TRBV10-3 and TRBJ2-2; 7 bases map to TRBD2. CDR1 ENHRY and CDR2 SYGVKD come from the germline V gene. With V trimmed by 6 bases and J by 3 bases, 7 bases remained unmatched. The CDR3 runs to 15 residues. The DNA of the CDR3 is TGTGCCATCAGCTTAGCGGGCGACCACACCGGGGAGCTGTTTTTT. Translating gives CAISLAGDHTGELFF.

This clonotype was observed a handful of times. This chain connects TRBV4-1 to TRBJ2-7; no definite D call. This CDR3 comprises 15 residues. Trimming stripped 1 base from V and 0 bases from J, with 10 bases between. CDR1 and CDR2 (germline): MGHRA, YSYEKL. The CDR3 region is CASSQVYGSSYEQYF. CDR3 sequence (DNA): TGCGCCAGCAGCCAAGTATATGGAAGCTCCTACGAGCAGTACTTC.

The chain's CDR3 is CATSGDYNQPQHF. The CDR3, as DNA: TGTGCCACCAGTGGGGACTACAATCAGCCCCAGCATTTT. V gene TRBV24-1 combines with J gene TRBJ1-5; D possibly corresponds to TRBD1 (5 bases). The CDR3 spans 13 residues. V gave up 5 bases and J gave up 3 bases, with 7 bases separating them. Looked up from germline, CDR1 is KGHDR and CDR2 is SFDVKD.

This rearrangement joins TRBV5-1 to TRBJ1-4; 10 bases match TRBD1. The CDR3 spans 16 residues. Per the germline V gene, CDR1 is SGHRS and CDR2 is YFSETQ. V was clipped by 4 bases and J by 5 bases; unmatched bases: 8. CDR3 loop: CASSTDGQGGNEKLFF. Here the CDR3 DNA reads TGCGCCAGCAGCACCGATGGACAGGGGGGGAATGAAAAACTGTTTTTT.

The chain uses TRBV5-4 and TRBJ2-5, with D possibly TRBD1 on 5 matching bases. In germline, CDR1 is SGHNT, CDR2 YYREEE (reference sequence). The CDR3 length is 14 residues. The V end lost 5 bases, the J end lost 5 bases, and 16 bases lay between the germline ends. The DNA of the CDR3 is TGTGCCAGCAGAGCGAGCCCTAAGGGGGAGACCCAGTACTTC. This encodes CASRASPKGETQYF.

V is TRBV15 and J is TRBJ2-1; D uncertain. The V and J ends lost 1 base and 12 bases respectively, with 10 bases between them. The CDR3 spans 12 residues. Germline-derived CDR1 and CDR2 are LNHNV and YYDKDF (reference sequence). In DNA form, the CDR3 reads TGTGCCACCAGCAGAGGGGTGATTGGGCAGTTCTTC. It yields the protein CATSRGVIGQFF. The complete variable domain, with remaining parts taken from reference TRBV15 and TRBJ2-1, reads DAMVIQNPRYQVTQFGKPVTLSCSQTLNHNVMYWYQQKSSQAPKLLFHYYDKDFNNEADTPDNFQSRRPNTSFCFLDIRSPGLGDTAMYLCATSRGVIGQFFGPGTRLTVL.